These 4 T cell receptor beta chains were sequenced from one sample in a study of T cells in Graves' hyperthyroidism and ophthalmopathy. The TCR beta CDR3 regions underwent amplification using RNA transcripts as the source. Initially, a first-round RT-PCR of the TCR CDR3 employed the HTBI primer set. TCRdb called the multiplex PCR reads again in MiXCR, with one record for every CDR3 protein. The profile covers a few hundred thousand distinct CDR3 sequences, with around 13% appearing a single time and over 8.5% taken by the ten largest. The sequencing input was blood. These TCRs come from a young woman with Graves' hyperthyroidism.

This clonotype was found many times. CDR3 loop: CASSPTPDRGRGYTF. The CDR3 DNA reads TGTGCCAGCTCACCAACACCCGACAGGGGGCGGGGCTACACCTTC. The chain is built from TRBV18 and TRBJ1-2, with 10 bases identical to TRBD1. Per germline, CDR1 KGHSH and CDR2 LQKENI. CDR3 size: 15 residues. Germline trimming cut 2 bases from V and 8 bases from J; bases unmatched to any gene: 8. Based on the CDR3 plus reference TRBV18 and TRBJ1-2, the full variable domain is NAGVMQNPRHLVRRRGQEARLRCSPMKGHSHVYWYRQLPEEGLKFMVYLQKENIIDESGMPKERFSAEFPKEGPSILRIQQVVRGDSAAYFCASSPTPDRGRGYTFGSGTRLTVV.

This clonotype has only a few counts. J is TRBJ2-5 and V is TRBV27, with D unresolved. Germline V gives CDR1 MNHEY, CDR2 SMNVEV (reference sequence). The CDR3 has 11 amino acids. V dropped 8 bases and J dropped 5 bases, with 9 bases sitting between them. The CDR3 region is CASVGGETQYF. DNA for the CDR3: TGTGCCAGCGTCGGTGGGGAGACCCAGTACTTC.

This clonotype showed up many times. This chain joins TRBV7-2 and TRBJ1-2, with unresolved D. Trimming removed 1 base from V and 6 bases from J, with 12 bases in between. Germline V lookup: CDR1 SGHTA, CDR2 FQGNSA. The CDR3 runs to 14 residues. This CDR3 is CASSLDGRQNGYTF. The CDR3 nucleotides are TGTGCCAGCAGCTTAGACGGACGCCAGAATGGCTACACCTTC.

This clonotype has at least ten counts. The rearrangement uses TRBV28 and TRBJ2-6; D possibly corresponds to TRBD1 (5 bases). The germline V gene has CDR1 MDHEN and CDR2 SYDVKM. Deletions cut 3 bases from V and 4 bases from J, with 19 bases between. The CDR3 is 18 residues long. CDR3 region: CASSFFPARVKGANVLTF. The DNA of the CDR3 is TGTGCCAGCAGTTTCTTCCCGGCCAGGGTGAAAGGGGCCAACGTCCTGACTTTC.